The clone carrying this T cell receptor (beta chain) was recorded a few times. Germline lookup yields CDR1 SGHAT and CDR2 FQDESV (reference sequence). The CDR3 runs to 13 residues. J gave up 6 bases and V 5 bases, and 1 base lay outside the gene matches. Extracted RNA was reverse transcribed, and the resulting cDNA served as sequencing template. The data were produced by immunoSEQ multiplex PCR, yet TCRdb's version contains in-frame clones alone and is incomplete. The data contain about 170,000 clones, around 58% of them singletons. Indicated treatment: oral pan-JAK inhibitor, 5-10 mg twice daily. This entry is derived from a study of CD8+ T cells in alopecia areata. Study details: Among treated patients, oral tofacitinib was administered at 5 to 10 mg twice daily. Percentage of affected scalp area was the basis on which treated patients' severity was scored. A 6-month period off drug followed tofacitinib, which lasted 6 to 18 months.

The gene calls are TRBV11-1 and TRBJ1-4; 9 positions agree with TRBD1. The receptor's source is a human donor with alopecia areata. Source: CD4+ T cells sorted from blood, taken between weeks 55 and 65, from a patient treated with tofacitinib. CDR3 sequence: CASSRDRDEKLFF. The CDR3 DNA reads TGTGCCAGCAGCCGGGACAGGGATGAAAAACTGTTTTTT.